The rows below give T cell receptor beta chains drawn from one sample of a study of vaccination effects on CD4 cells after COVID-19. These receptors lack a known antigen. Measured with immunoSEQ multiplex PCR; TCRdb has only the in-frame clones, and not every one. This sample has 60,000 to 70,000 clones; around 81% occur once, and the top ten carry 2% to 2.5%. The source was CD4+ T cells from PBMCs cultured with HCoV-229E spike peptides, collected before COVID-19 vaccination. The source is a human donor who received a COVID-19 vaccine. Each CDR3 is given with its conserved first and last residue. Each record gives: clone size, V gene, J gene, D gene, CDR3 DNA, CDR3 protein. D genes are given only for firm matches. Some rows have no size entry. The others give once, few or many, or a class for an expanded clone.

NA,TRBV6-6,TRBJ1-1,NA,TGTGCCAGCAGTCGGGGCCAGGGCTACACTGAAGCTTTCTTT,CASSRGQGYTEAFF
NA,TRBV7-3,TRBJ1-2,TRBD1,TGTGCCAGCAGCCCCAACCGACAGGGAGGCGGCTACACCTTC,CASSPNRQGGGYTF
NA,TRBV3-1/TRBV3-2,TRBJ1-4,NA,TGTGCCAGCAGCCAAGAAAATAAGGGCGGATTGGGACGTACGGAAAAACTGTTTTTT,CASSQENKGGLGRTEKLFF
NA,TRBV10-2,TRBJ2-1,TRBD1,TGCGCCAGCAAGAAGGGACAGGGCTTATTAAATGAGCAGTTCTTC,CASKKGQGLLNEQFF
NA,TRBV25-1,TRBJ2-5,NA,TGTGCCAGCTCCCCCCAAGAGACCCAGTACTTC,CASSPQETQYF
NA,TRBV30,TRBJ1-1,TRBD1,TGTGCCTGGAGGGCAAACCACAGGGGGCTGAACACTGAAGCTTTCTTT,CAWRANHRGLNTEAFF
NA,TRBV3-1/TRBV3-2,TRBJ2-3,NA,TGTGCCAGCAGCCAAGTTTCAGATAACACAGATACGCAGTATTTT,CASSQVSDNTDTQYF
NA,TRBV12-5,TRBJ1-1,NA,TGTGCTAGTGGGGGGCACATTGAAGCTTTCTTT,CASGGHIEAFF
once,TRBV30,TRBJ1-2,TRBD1,TGTGCCTGGTGGGACAGGGAGAGGTATGGCTACACCTTC,CAWWDRERYGYTF
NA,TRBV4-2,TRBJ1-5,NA,TGTGCCAGCAGCCATACAGGGACTAATCAGCCCCAGCATTTT,CASSHTGTNQPQHF
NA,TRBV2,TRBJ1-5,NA,TGTGCCAGCACCCCCAGGGAAAGCAATCAGCCCCAGCATTTT,CASTPRESNQPQHF
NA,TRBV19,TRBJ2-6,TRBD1,TGTGCCAGTAGCCCACGGACAGGGCTCACTTCTGGGGCCAACGTCCTGACTTTC,CASSPRTGLTSGANVLTF
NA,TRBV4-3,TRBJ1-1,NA,TGCGCCAGCAGTCCTGAGGGTGGGACTGAAGCTTTCTTT,CASSPEGGTEAFF
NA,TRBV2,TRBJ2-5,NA,TGTGCCAGCAGTCCCCCTGACGGACAGTACCAAGAGACCCAGTACTTC,CASSPPDGQYQETQYF
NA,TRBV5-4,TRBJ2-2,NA,TGTGCCAGCAGCTCGATGGGGGGACCCACCGGGGAGCTGTTTTTT,CASSSMGGPTGELFF
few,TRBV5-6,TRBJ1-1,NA,TGTGCCAGCAGCTTGTCCGGGACCAAGGACACTGAAGCTTTCTTT,CASSLSGTKDTEAFF
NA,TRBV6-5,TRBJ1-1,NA,TGTGCCAGCAGGCTAGGAGACAGGATGAACACTGAAGCTTTCTTT,CASRLGDRMNTEAFF
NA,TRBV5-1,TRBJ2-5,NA,TGCGCCAGCAGCTCCGGGTTTCAAGAGACCCAGTACTTC,CASSSGFQETQYF
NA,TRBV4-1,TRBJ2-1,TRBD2,TGCGCCAGCAGCCATGGACTAGCGGGGATATTGTCCTACAATGAGCAGTTCTTC,CASSHGLAGILSYNEQFF
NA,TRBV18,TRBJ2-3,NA,TGTGCCAGCTCAGAGGGCGGCACAGATACGCAGTATTTT,CASSEGGTDTQYF
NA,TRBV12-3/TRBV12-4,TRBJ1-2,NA,TGTGCCAGCAGAAGGACAGAGAACTATGGCTACACCTTC,CASRRTENYGYTF
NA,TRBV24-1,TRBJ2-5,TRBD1,TGTGCCACCAGTGACAGGACAGGGAAAGAGACCCAGTACTTC,CATSDRTGKETQYF
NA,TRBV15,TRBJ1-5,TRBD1,TGTGCCACCAGCAGAGGGGGGACAGGGATGCAGCCCCAGCATTTT,CATSRGGTGMQPQHF
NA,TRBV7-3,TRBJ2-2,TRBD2,TGTGCCAGCAGCTTTAGGAGGTCGGGGACTAGCGTTGGGCGGAACACCGGGGAGCTGTTTTTT,CASSFRRSGTSVGRNTGELFF
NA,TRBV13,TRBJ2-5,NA,TGTGCCAGCAGCTTCCGGACTAATAGCGCTTGGGAGACCCAGTACTTC,CASSFRTNSAWETQYF
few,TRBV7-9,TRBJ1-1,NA,TGTGCCAGCAGCCCCAGGGTCGGTTTGAACACTGAAGCTTTCTTT,CASSPRVGLNTEAFF
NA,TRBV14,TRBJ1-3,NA,TGTGCCAGCAGCCAAGAGAGACTCTACTCTGGAAACACCATATATTTT,CASSQERLYSGNTIYF
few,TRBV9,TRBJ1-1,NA,TGTGCCAGCAGGGGCACTGAAGCTTTCTTT,CASRGTEAFF
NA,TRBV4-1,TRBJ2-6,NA,TGCGCCAGCAGCCGAACAGGGAGTGCAGGGGCCAACGTCCTGACTTTC,CASSRTGSAGANVLTF
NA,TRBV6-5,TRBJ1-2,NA,TGTGCCAGCACAACCGGGGCAGGCAGGGGCTACACCTTC,CASTTGAGRGYTF
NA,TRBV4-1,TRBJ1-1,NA,TGCGCCAGCAGCCAAGACCGGACGAGGACAGCGAACACTGAAGCTTTCTTT,CASSQDRTRTANTEAFF
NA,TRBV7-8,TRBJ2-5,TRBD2,TGTGCCAGCAGCTCGCTAGCGGGGGGTAAAGAGACCCAGTACTTC,CASSSLAGGKETQYF
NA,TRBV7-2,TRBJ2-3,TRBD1,TGTGCCAGCAGCATCCGGGACAGAGGGGATGCTACGCAGTATTTT,CASSIRDRGDATQYF
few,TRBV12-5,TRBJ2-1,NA,TGTGCTAGTGCTACGAGGGTGGACAATGAGCAGTTCTTC,CASATRVDNEQFF
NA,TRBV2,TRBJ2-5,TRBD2,TGTGCCAGCATTCGGACTAGCGGGGGGAACCAAGAGACCCAGTACTTC,CASIRTSGGNQETQYF
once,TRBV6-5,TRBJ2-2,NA,TGTGCCAGCAGTTTAAGTTGGTTTACGAACACCGGGGAGCTGTTTTTT,CASSLSWFTNTGELFF
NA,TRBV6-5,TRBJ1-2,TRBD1,TGTGCCAGCAGACCTGGACAGGGAGGGAACTATGGCTACACCTTC,CASRPGQGGNYGYTF
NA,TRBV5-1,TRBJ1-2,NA,TGCGCCAGCAGCTTGGAGCAGGGCAACTATGGCTACACCTTC,CASSLEQGNYGYTF
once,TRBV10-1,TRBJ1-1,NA,TGCGCCAGCAGTGAGTACGTCCAAGGCACTGAAGCTTTCTTT,CASSEYVQGTEAFF
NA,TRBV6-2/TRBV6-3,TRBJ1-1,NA,TGTGCCAGCAGTGGAGGGGAAGGCACTGAAGCTTTCTTT,CASSGGEGTEAFF
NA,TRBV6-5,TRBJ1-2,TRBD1,TGTGCCAGCAGACGGGACAGGGAAAATAACTATGGCTACACCTTC,CASRRDRENNYGYTF
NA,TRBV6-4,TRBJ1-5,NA,TGTGCCAGCAGCGCGGACATCTATCAGCCCCAGCATTTT,CASSADIYQPQHF
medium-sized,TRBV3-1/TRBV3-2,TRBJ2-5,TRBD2,TGTGCCAGCAGCCACCCTAGCGGGGGGGCCCAAGAGACCCAGTACTTC,CASSHPSGGAQETQYF
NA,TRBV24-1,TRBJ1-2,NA,TGTGCCACCAGTGATTCAACCCCGCAGGGGTTTAACTATGGCTACACCTTC,CATSDSTPQGFNYGYTF
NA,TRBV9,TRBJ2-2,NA,TGTGCCAGCAGCGCGGACTATATAACCGGGGAGCTGTTTTTT,CASSADYITGELFF
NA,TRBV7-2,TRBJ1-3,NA,TGTGCCAGCAGCGCGGACGGACCCTCTGGAAACACCATATATTTT,CASSADGPSGNTIYF
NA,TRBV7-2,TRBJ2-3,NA,TGTGCCAGCTTCCCCCGGGGGTGGGGGGGCACAGATACGCAGTATTTT,CASFPRGWGGTDTQYF
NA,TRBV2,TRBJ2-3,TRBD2,TGTGCCACTCGACTAGCTCAAGATACGCAGTATTTT,CATRLAQDTQYF
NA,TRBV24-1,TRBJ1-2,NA,TGTGCCACCAGTGATAGCGGGACGACGGAGGGCTACACCTTC,CATSDSGTTEGYTF
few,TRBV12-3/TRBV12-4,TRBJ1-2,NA,TGTGCCAGTTCCCCTTTCACAGGCTATGGCTACACCTTC,CASSPFTGYGYTF
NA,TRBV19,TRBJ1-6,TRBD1,TGTGCCTCGTTAAAGAACAGGGGGGCTAATTCACCCCTCCACTTT,CASLKNRGANSPLHF
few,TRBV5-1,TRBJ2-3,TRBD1,TGCGCCAGCAGCAAGGACAGGGTATACACAGATACGCAGTATTTT,CASSKDRVYTDTQYF
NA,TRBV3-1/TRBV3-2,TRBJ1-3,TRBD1,TGTGCCAGCAGCTTCAGAGGACAGGGGGGTAACACCATATATTTT,CASSFRGQGGNTIYF
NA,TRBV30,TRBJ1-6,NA,TGTGCCTGGAGAGATTGGGGCGGCGCTCGGGCACCCCTCCACTTT,CAWRDWGGARAPLHF
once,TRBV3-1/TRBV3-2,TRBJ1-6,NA,TGTGCCAGCAGCCGGGAAACCGGCTCGGATTCACCCCTCCACTTT,CASSRETGSDSPLHF